The rows below give T cell receptor beta chains drawn from one sample of a study of OX40 agonist ivuxolimab in advanced cancers. Measured with immunoSEQ multiplex PCR; TCRdb has only the in-frame clones, and not every one. The data hold about 48,000 clones, with roughly 90% observed a single time. This specimen was CD4+ or CD8+ T cells sorted from blood, taken in a trial of the OX40 agonist ivuxolimab. These receptors were taken from an adult with an advanced solid tumor such as melanoma, head and neck, liver or kidney cancer. Each CDR3 is given with its conserved first and last residue. A D gene is named only where the DNA matches it firmly. Clone size is stated in some rows and not others, as once, few, many or a class when expanded.

d_gene: TRBD1
j_gene: TRBJ2-1
v_gene: TRBV27
len: 14
abundance: NA
CDR3aa: CASSFDRGGNEQFF
CDR3nt: TGTGCCAGCAGTTTTGACAGGGGGGGCAATGAGCAGTTCTTC

d_gene: NA
j_gene: TRBJ1-1
v_gene: TRBV11-2
len: 15
abundance: NA
CDR3aa: CASSLVGNMNTEAFF
CDR3nt: TGTGCCAGCAGCTTAGTTGGGAACATGAACACTGAAGCTTTCTTT

d_gene: TRBD1
j_gene: TRBJ1-2
v_gene: TRBV2
len: 17
abundance: NA
CDR3aa: CASSLTRERTGDYGYTF
CDR3nt: TGTGCCAGCAGTCTAACCCGGGAGAGGACAGGCGACTATGGCTACACCTTC

d_gene: NA
j_gene: TRBJ2-1
v_gene: TRBV7-9
len: 11
abundance: once
CDR3aa: CASSLGAEQFF
CDR3nt: TGTGCCAGCAGCTTAGGGGCCGAGCAGTTCTTC

d_gene: NA
j_gene: TRBJ2-7
v_gene: TRBV5-6
len: 12
abundance: NA
CDR3aa: CASSSGTHEQYF
CDR3nt: TGTGCCAGCAGCTCCGGGACCCACGAGCAGTACTTC

d_gene: NA
j_gene: TRBJ2-1
v_gene: TRBV7-6
len: 16
abundance: NA
CDR3aa: CASSFIQRLGHNEQFF
CDR3nt: TGTGCCAGCAGCTTTATCCAGCGCTTAGGCCACAATGAGCAGTTCTTC

d_gene: TRBD2
j_gene: TRBJ2-3
v_gene: TRBV15
len: 14
abundance: NA
CDR3aa: CATSSGPGGGTQYF
CDR3nt: TGTGCCACCAGCAGTGGCCCCGGCGGGGGTACGCAGTATTTT

d_gene: NA
j_gene: TRBJ1-6
v_gene: TRBV9
len: 13
abundance: NA
CDR3aa: CASSPMGSAPLHF
CDR3nt: TGTGCCAGCTCCCCCATGGGATCCGCACCCCTCCACTTT

d_gene: TRBD2
j_gene: TRBJ2-1
v_gene: TRBV19
len: 16
abundance: once
CDR3aa: CASSTSGLAGYNEQFF
CDR3nt: TGTGCCAGTAGTACCTCGGGACTAGCGGGATACAATGAGCAGTTCTTC

d_gene: TRBD1
j_gene: TRBJ2-5
v_gene: TRBV5-5
len: 18
abundance: NA
CDR3aa: CASSRMTGGLPIQETQYF
CDR3nt: TGTGCCAGCAGCCGGATGACAGGGGGCCTACCTATTCAAGAGACCCAGTACTTC

d_gene: NA
j_gene: TRBJ2-2
v_gene: TRBV2
len: 17
abundance: once
CDR3aa: CASTEMGPGMNTGELFF
CDR3nt: TGTGCCAGCACCGAAATGGGGCCGGGGATGAACACCGGGGAGCTGTTTTTT

d_gene: NA
j_gene: TRBJ2-7
v_gene: TRBV5-8
len: 13
abundance: NA
CDR3aa: CANSQGGPYEQYF
CDR3nt: TGTGCCAACTCACAGGGGGGGCCCTACGAGCAGTACTTC

d_gene: NA
j_gene: TRBJ2-6
v_gene: TRBV10-3
len: 14
abundance: NA
CDR3aa: CAIKGGAGANVLTF
CDR3nt: TGTGCCATCAAGGGCGGGGCTGGGGCCAACGTCCTGACTTTC

d_gene: TRBD1
j_gene: TRBJ1-2
v_gene: TRBV12-5
len: 14
abundance: NA
CDR3aa: CASGPGTGTYGYTF
CDR3nt: TGTGCTAGTGGTCCGGGGACAGGGACCTATGGCTACACCTTC

d_gene: NA
j_gene: TRBJ1-1
v_gene: TRBV13
len: 15
abundance: NA
CDR3aa: CASSAPGGLNTEAFF
CDR3nt: TGTGCCAGCAGCGCTCCGGGGGGTCTGAACACTGAAGCTTTCTTT

d_gene: TRBD2
j_gene: TRBJ2-3
v_gene: TRBV7-9
len: 16
abundance: NA
CDR3aa: CASRSAVAGGSDTQYF
CDR3nt: TGTGCCAGCAGGTCAGCCGTAGCGGGGGGGTCAGATACGCAGTATTTT

d_gene: TRBD2
j_gene: TRBJ2-1
v_gene: TRBV4-3
len: 16
abundance: NA
CDR3aa: CASSQENPGLTYEQFF
CDR3nt: TGCGCCAGCAGCCAAGAGAATCCGGGACTAACCTATGAGCAGTTCTTC

d_gene: TRBD1
j_gene: TRBJ2-1
v_gene: TRBV18
len: 14
abundance: NA
CDR3aa: CASSPPDRVNEQFF
CDR3nt: TGTGCCAGCTCACCACCCGACAGGGTCAATGAGCAGTTCTTC

d_gene: TRBD1
j_gene: TRBJ2-7
v_gene: TRBV19
len: 15
abundance: NA
CDR3aa: CASKSAGTGMYEQYF
CDR3nt: TGTGCCAGTAAGTCGGCCGGGACAGGGATGTACGAGCAGTACTTC

d_gene: NA
j_gene: TRBJ2-5
v_gene: TRBV19
len: 13
abundance: NA
CDR3aa: CASSIVGWETQYF
CDR3nt: TGTGCCAGTAGTATAGTAGGGTGGGAGACCCAGTACTTC

d_gene: TRBD1
j_gene: TRBJ1-1
v_gene: TRBV7-9
len: 14
abundance: NA
CDR3aa: CASSSGTGATEAFF
CDR3nt: TGTGCCAGCAGCTCCGGGACAGGGGCAACTGAAGCTTTCTTT

d_gene: TRBD1
j_gene: TRBJ1-2
v_gene: TRBV7-3
len: 15
abundance: NA
CDR3aa: CASSSTGTDNYGYTF
CDR3nt: TGTGCCAGCAGCTCCACCGGGACAGATAACTATGGCTACACCTTC

d_gene: NA
j_gene: TRBJ2-7
v_gene: TRBV6-5
len: 15
abundance: NA
CDR3aa: CASSYDTGPAYEQYF
CDR3nt: TGTGCCAGCAGTTACGACACCGGGCCCGCCTACGAGCAGTACTTC

d_gene: TRBD1
j_gene: TRBJ1-3
v_gene: TRBV7-9
len: 18
abundance: NA
CDR3aa: CASSLGPGQGAAGNTIYF
CDR3nt: TGTGCCAGCAGCTTAGGACCGGGACAGGGGGCAGCTGGAAACACCATATATTTT

d_gene: NA
j_gene: TRBJ1-5
v_gene: TRBV5-1
len: 15
abundance: NA
CDR3aa: CASSLGQFSNQPQHF
CDR3nt: TGCGCCAGCAGCTTGGGACAGTTTAGCAATCAGCCCCAGCATTTT

d_gene: NA
j_gene: TRBJ2-1
v_gene: TRBV4-3
len: 15
abundance: NA
CDR3aa: CASSFNRVGSNEQFF
CDR3nt: TGCGCCAGCAGCTTCAACAGGGTGGGATCCAATGAGCAGTTCTTC